These 17 T cell receptor beta chains were all obtained from the same sample, sequenced in a study of blood T cells in healthy people across ages. A second about 7 to 12 cycle PCR used barcoded and J-beta primers. TCRdb independently ran MiXCR on the 5' RACE reads; one entry per CDR3 protein. The table shows fewer than 2,000,000 distinct CDR3 sequences, with roughly a third occurring only once. Sequences were obtained from blood. These receptors came from a woman in her twenties or thirties in good health.

The V call is TRBV6-1, the J call TRBJ2-6; either TRBD1 or TRBD2 may supply D (5 bases each). The CDR3 totals 15 residues. Germline-derived CDR1 and CDR2 are MNHNS and SASEGT. V lost 7 bases to trimming and J lost 2 bases, with 12 bases between them. The CDR3 here is CASTRDGAGANVLTF. As DNA, the CDR3 is TGTGCCAGCACCCGGGACGGAGCTGGGGCCAACGTCCTGACTTTC.

V usage is TRBV10-1 and J usage is TRBJ2-1; D remains ambiguous. The CDR3 length is 16 residues. V shed 0 bases and J shed 3 bases, with 12 bases lying between them. Germline CDR1 reads WNHNN; CDR2 reads SYGVQD (reference sequence). The CDR3: CASSESYTGFYNEQFF. In DNA, the CDR3 is TGCGCCAGCAGTGAGTCCTATACGGGTTTCTACAATGAGCAGTTCTTC.

The chain is built from TRBV7-2 and TRBJ2-7, with TRBD1 matching over 9 bases. The germline gives CDR1 SGHTA, CDR2 FQGNSA. J lost 1 base, V lost 4 bases, and 8 bases had no gene match. The CDR3 length is 16 residues. The CDR3 is CASSSPRTGASYEQYF. DNA of the CDR3: TGTGCCAGCAGCTCACCAAGGACAGGGGCGTCCTACGAGCAGTACTTC.

This clonotype was seen a few times. V is TRBV4-2 and J is TRBJ2-3; D ambiguous. V gave up 3 bases and J gave up 2 bases, with 15 bases separating them. The CDR3 covers 16 residues. From germline, CDR1 is LGHNA and CDR2 YNFKEQ. DNA for the CDR3: TGTGCCAGCAGCCACTCTCGACTCCCAAACACAGATACGCAGTATTTT. This gives the protein CASSHSRLPNTDTQYF.

This clonotype came up a few times. The gene calls are TRBV3-1 and TRBJ2-7; maybe TRBD2 (6 bases). The CDR3 covers 14 residues. Germline V gene data show CDR1 as LGHDT and CDR2 as YNNKEL (reference sequence). Trimming cost V 5 bases and J 0 bases, with 11 bases left between them. The CDR3 protein is CASSGRGASYEQYF. The CDR3 DNA is TGTGCCAGCAGCGGACGCGGGGCCTCCTACGAGCAGTACTTC.

This clonotype occurred a few times. The V and J genes are TRBV2 and TRBJ2-6, with 9 bases matching TRBD1. CDR3 length: 14 residues. Germline CDR1 reads SNHLY; CDR2 reads FYNNEI. With V trimmed by 5 bases and J by 12 bases, 8 bases remained unmatched. CDR3 sequence reads: CASSSRGQGGVLTF. As DNA, the CDR3 is TGTGCCAGCAGTTCGAGGGGACAGGGCGGCGTCCTGACTTTC.

The chain joins TRBV2 to TRBJ1-5; 10 bases map to TRBD1. The J segment lost 5 bases and the V segment lost 4 bases, leaving 5 bases of the junction unmatched. Germline V gives CDR1 SNHLY, CDR2 FYNNEI. CDR3 length equals 15 residues. For the CDR3, the DNA is TGTGCCAGCAGTGGGGGACAGGGGTTTCATCAGCCCCAGCATTTT. Encoded protein: CASSGGQGFHQPQHF.

The rearrangement uses TRBV7-9 and TRBJ1-2, with D perhaps matching TRBD1 (5 bases). Germline V gene sequence: CDR1 SEHNR, CDR2 FQNEAQ (reference sequence). This CDR3 is built from 13 residues. Between the trimmed V and J ends, which lost 8 bases and 8 bases, there was a span of 18 bases. The CDR3 here is CASGEGRVKGYTF. CDR3 DNA: TGTGCCAGCGGAGAGGGCAGGGTGAAAGGCTACACCTTC.

The chain carries TRBV11-2 and TRBJ2-4; TRBD1 or TRBD2 may be the D gene (5 bases each). V shed 1 base and J shed 13 bases, with 20 bases lying between them. The CDR3 consists of 15 residues. Germline-derived CDR1 and CDR2 are SGHAT and FQNNGV. The CDR3 DNA follows: TGTGCCAGCAGCTTAGTCCCCGGGGACCTCAGGGAGCAGTACTTC. Translation gives CASSLVPGDLREQYF. Filled out from reference TRBV11-2 and TRBJ2-4, the complete variable domain reads EAGVAQSPRYKIIEKRQSVAFWCNPISGHATLYWYQQILGQGPKLLIQFQNNGVVDDSQLPKDRFSAERLKGVDSTLKIQPAKLEDSAVYLCASSLVPGDLREQYFGAGTRLSVL.

This clonotype came up a few times. The rearrangement uses TRBV20-1 and TRBJ2-5; TRBD2 matches at 10 bases. The CDR3 consists of 14 residues. From germline, CDR1 is DFQATT and CDR2 SNEGSKA (reference sequence). With V trimmed by 5 bases and J by 4 bases, 7 bases remained unmatched. The CDR3 DNA follows: TGCAGTGCTCCAGCGGGGGGGCTAGGAGAGACCCAGTACTTC. This translates into CSAPAGGLGETQYF.

This chain uses TRBV28 with TRBJ2-7, with D possibly TRBD1 on 6 matching bases. Trimming took off 10 bases at V and 3 bases at J, with 16 bases between the two ends. Germline V gene data show CDR1 as MDHEN and CDR2 as SYDVKM. The CDR3 spans 13 residues. In nucleotides, the CDR3 is TGTGCCACCCAGGGGTCGGGATACTACGAGCAGTACTTC. This encodes CATQGSGYYEQYF.

The rearrangement joins TRBV5-1 to TRBJ2-7; no clear D. The CDR3 consists of 16 residues. Germline CDR1 SGHRS, CDR2 YFSETQ. V gave up 1 base and J gave up 6 bases, with 20 bases separating them. CDR3 DNA: TGCGCCAGCAGCTTGCAGAGTCTCATCGGAAGTTCCGAGCAGTACTTC. Its protein is CASSLQSLIGSSEQYF. The whole variable domain, filled in from reference TRBV5-1 and TRBJ2-7, reads KAGVTQTPRYLIKTRGQQVTLSCSPISGHRSVSWYQQTPGQGLQFLFEYFSETQRNKGNFPGRFSGRQFSNSRSEMNVSTLELGDSALYLCASSLQSLIGSSEQYFGPGTRLTVT.

This clonotype turned up a few times. The chain employs TRBV4-1 and TRBJ1-4; D is unclear. CDR1 MGHRA and CDR2 YSYEKL come from the germline V gene. V was cut by 5 bases and J by 4 bases, with 17 bases left in between. The CDR3 spans 16 residues. The CDR3 protein is CASSGLGQLLNEKLFF. The CDR3 DNA reads as TGCGCCAGCAGCGGGCTGGGCCAGCTACTTAATGAAAAACTGTTTTTT.

Turning to this clonotype: This may come from a read error, since a much larger clone is one base off. The V and J genes are TRBV20-1 and TRBJ2-7; TRBD2 matches at 7 bases. The CDR3 contains 15 residues. V lost 3 bases to trimming and J lost 7 bases; unmatched junction nucleotides: 15. Looked up from germline, CDR1 is DFQATT and CDR2 is SNEGSKA (reference sequence). CDR3 sequence reads: CSAREFHPGGGEQYF. CDR3 sequence (DNA): TGCAGTGCTAGGGAGTTCCATCCGGGAGGAGGGGAGCAGTACTTC.

The rearrangement joins TRBV7-8 to TRBJ2-1, with TRBD2 identical over 7 bases. This CDR3 has 16 amino acids. Germline CDR1 SGHVS, CDR2 FQNEAQ. The V gene end was trimmed by 4 bases and the J gene end by 5 bases; junction bases not matched to a gene: 11. The CDR3 reads CASSSFRDYRDNEQFF. CDR3 DNA: TGTGCCAGCAGCTCGTTCCGGGACTACCGAGACAATGAGCAGTTCTTC.

The chain recombines TRBV29-1 with TRBJ1-2; D gene unclear. Germline CDR1 and CDR2: SQVTM and ANQGSEA. Trimming cost V 8 bases and J 8 bases, with 15 bases left between them. There are 11 residues in the CDR3. Here the CDR3 reads CSTYYLGGYTF. The CDR3 bases are TGCAGCACGTATTATCTCGGGGGCTACACCTTC.

The rearrangement uses TRBV4-1 and TRBJ2-5, with 8 bases identical to TRBD1. Germline V gene sequence: CDR1 MGHRA, CDR2 YSYEKL. This CDR3 is 14 amino acids long. V shed 0 bases and J 9 bases; nucleotides not matched to a gene: 6. CDR3 DNA: TGCGCCAGCAGCCAAGACAGGGGGCATGAGGCCCAGTACTTC. Translated: CASSQDRGHEAQYF.